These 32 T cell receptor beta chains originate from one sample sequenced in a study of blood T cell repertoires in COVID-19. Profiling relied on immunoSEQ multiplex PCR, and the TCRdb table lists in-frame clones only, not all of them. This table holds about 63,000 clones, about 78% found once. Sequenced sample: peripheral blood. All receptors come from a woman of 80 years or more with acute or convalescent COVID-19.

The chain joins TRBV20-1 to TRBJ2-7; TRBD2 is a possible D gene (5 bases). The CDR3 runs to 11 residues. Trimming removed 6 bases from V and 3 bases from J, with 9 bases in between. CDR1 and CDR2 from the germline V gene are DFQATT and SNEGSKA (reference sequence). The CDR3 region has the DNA TGCAGTGCCTTAAGCGGCTACGAGCAGTACTTC. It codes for CSALSGYEQYF.

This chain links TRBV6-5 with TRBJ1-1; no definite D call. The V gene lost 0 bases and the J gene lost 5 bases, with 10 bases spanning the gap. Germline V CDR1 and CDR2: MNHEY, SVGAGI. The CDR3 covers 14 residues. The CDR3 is CASSYSLGGTEAFF. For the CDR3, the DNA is TGTGCCAGCAGTTACTCGTTGGGAGGGACTGAAGCTTTCTTT.

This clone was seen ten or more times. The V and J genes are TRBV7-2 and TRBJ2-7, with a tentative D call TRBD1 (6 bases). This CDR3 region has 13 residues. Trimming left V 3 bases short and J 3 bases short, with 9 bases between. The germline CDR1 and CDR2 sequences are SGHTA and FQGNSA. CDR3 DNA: TGTGCCAGCAGCTTCAGGACAGACTACGAGCAGTACTTC. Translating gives CASSFRTDYEQYF.

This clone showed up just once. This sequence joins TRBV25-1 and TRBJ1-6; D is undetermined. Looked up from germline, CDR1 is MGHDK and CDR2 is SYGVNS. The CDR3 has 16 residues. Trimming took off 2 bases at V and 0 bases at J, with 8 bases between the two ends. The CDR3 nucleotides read TGTGCCAGCAGTGAAGAGGCAAACTCCTATAATTCACCCCTCCACTTT. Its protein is CASSEEANSYNSPLHF.

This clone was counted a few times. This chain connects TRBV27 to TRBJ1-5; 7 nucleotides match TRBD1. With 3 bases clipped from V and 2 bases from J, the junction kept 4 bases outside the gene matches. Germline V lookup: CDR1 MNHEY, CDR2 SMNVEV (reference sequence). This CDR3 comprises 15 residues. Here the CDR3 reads CASSLGRGRNQPQHF. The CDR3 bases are TGTGCCAGCAGTTTGGGTAGGGGGCGCAATCAGCCCCAGCATTTT.

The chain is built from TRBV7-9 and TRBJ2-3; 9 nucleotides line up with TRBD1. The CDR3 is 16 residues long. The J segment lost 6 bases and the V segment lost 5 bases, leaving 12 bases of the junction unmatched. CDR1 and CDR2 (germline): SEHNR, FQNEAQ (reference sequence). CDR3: CASSLGLGQGTDTQYF. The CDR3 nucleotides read TGTGCCAGCAGCCTAGGCCTGGGACAGGGAACGGATACGCAGTATTTT.

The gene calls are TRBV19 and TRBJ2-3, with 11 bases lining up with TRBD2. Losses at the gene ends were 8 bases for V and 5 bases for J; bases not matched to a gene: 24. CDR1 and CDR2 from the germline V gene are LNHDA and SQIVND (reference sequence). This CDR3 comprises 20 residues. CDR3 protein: CASRGGFGTSGGLRGDTQYF. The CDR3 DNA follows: TGTGCCAGTCGGGGAGGATTTGGCACTAGCGGGGGCCTGAGAGGAGATACGCAGTATTTT.

The CDR3 DNA reads as TGTGCCAGCAGCTACGGGAGGGAGACCTATGGCTACACCTTC. Protein product: CASSYGRETYGYTF. The chain employs TRBV5-4 and TRBJ1-2; D unclear. Trimming removed 3 bases from V and 4 bases from J, with 13 bases in between. The CDR3 totals 14 residues. Germline V gene data show CDR1 as SGHNT and CDR2 as YYREEE (reference sequence). Full variable domain (rest looked up from reference TRBV5-4 and TRBJ1-2): ETGVTQSPTHLIKTRGQQVTLRCSSQSGHNTVSWYQQALGQGPQFIFQYYREEENGRGNFPPRFSGLQFPNYSSELNVNALELDDSALYLCASSYGRETYGYTFGSGTRLTVV.

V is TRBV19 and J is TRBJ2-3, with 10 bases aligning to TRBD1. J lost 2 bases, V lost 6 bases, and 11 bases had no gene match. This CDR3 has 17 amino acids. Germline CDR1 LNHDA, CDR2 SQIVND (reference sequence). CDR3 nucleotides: TGTGCCAGTAGCCCAGACCTCGGACAGGGGGACACAGATACGCAGTATTTT. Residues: CASSPDLGQGDTDTQYF. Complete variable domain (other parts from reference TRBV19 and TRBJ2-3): DGGITQSPKYLFRKEGQNVTLSCEQNLNHDAMYWYRQDPGQGLRLIYYSQIVNDFQKGDIAEGYSVSREKKESFPLTVTSAQKNPTAFYLCASSPDLGQGDTDTQYFGPGTRLTVL.

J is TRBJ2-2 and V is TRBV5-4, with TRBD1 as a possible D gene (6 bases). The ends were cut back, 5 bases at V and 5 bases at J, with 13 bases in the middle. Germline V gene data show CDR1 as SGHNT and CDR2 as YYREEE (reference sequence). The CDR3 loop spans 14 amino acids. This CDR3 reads CASSIQGITGELFF. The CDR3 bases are TGTGCCAGCAGTATTCAGGGGATAACCGGGGAGCTGTTTTTT.

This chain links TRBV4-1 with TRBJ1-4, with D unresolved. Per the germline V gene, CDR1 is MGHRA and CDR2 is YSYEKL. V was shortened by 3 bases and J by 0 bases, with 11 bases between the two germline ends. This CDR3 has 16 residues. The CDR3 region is CASSHLATATNEKLFF. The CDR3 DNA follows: TGCGCCAGCAGCCACTTAGCGACCGCAACTAATGAAAAACTGTTTTTT.

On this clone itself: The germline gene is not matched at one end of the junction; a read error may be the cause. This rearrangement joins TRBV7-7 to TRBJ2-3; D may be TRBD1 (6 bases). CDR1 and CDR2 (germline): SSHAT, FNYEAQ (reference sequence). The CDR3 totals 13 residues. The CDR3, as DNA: TGTGCTAGCAGCTTAAACAGGGTAGATACGCAGTATTTT. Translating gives CASSLNRVDTQYF.

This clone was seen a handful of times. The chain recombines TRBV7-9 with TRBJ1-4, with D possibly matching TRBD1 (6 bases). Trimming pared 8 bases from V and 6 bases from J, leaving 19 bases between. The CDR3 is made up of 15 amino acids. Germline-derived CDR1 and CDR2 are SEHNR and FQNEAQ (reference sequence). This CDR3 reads CASSHGGLGYEKLFF. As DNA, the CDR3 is TGTGCCAGCTCCCACGGGGGGCTGGGGTATGAAAAACTGTTTTTT.

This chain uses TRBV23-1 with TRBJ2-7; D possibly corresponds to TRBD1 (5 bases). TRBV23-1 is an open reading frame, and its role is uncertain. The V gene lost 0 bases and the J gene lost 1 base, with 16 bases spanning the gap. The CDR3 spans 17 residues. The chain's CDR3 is CASSQSTDTPRSYEQYF. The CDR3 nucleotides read TGCGCCAGCAGTCAATCGACGGACACACCAAGGTCCTACGAGCAGTACTTC.

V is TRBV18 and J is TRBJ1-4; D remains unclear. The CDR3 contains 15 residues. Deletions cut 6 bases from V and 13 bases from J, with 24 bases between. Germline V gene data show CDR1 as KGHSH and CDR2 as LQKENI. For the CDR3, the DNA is TGTGCCAGCTCCCCGCAAGTTCTAGGAGACCGGGGACTGTTTTTT. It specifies CASSPQVLGDRGLFF.

As DNA, the CDR3 is TGTGCCAGCAGCTTGACGGTAGCGGGTTACAATGAGCAGTTCTTC. It encodes CASSLTVAGYNEQFF. The chain employs TRBV7-9 and TRBJ2-1; TRBD2 aligns across 7 bases. After removal of 3 bases from V and 4 bases from J, the junction contained 6 bases not matched to a gene. CDR1 and CDR2 from the germline V gene are SEHNR and FQNEAQ (reference sequence). There are 15 residues in the CDR3.

CDR3 sequence reads: CASSSERGLAGASLYNEQFF. CDR3 nucleotide sequence: TGCGCCAGCAGCTCGGAGAGGGGGCTAGCGGGAGCCTCCCTCTACAATGAGCAGTTCTTC. V is TRBV5-1 and J is TRBJ2-1, with 10 bases that match TRBD2. The V and J ends lost 3 bases and 3 bases, in that order; junction bases with no gene match: 18. The CDR3 runs 20 residues. Germline V gene data show CDR1 as SGHRS and CDR2 as YFSETQ.

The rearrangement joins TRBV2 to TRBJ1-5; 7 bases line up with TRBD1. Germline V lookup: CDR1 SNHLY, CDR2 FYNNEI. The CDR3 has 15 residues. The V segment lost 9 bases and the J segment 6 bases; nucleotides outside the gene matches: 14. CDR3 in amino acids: CASDRDRARGQPQHF. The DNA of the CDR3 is TGTGCCAGTGACCGAGACAGGGCGAGAGGTCAGCCCCAGCATTTT.

CDR3 in amino acids: CASSHSYSTDTQYF. CDR3 bases: TGTGCCAGCAGTCATAGTTATAGCACAGATACGCAGTATTTT. V and J are TRBV5-5 and TRBJ2-3; D gene unclear. V gave up 5 bases and J gave up 0 bases, with 10 bases separating them. Germline V gene lookup returns CDR1 SGHKS and CDR2 YYEKEE (reference sequence). The CDR3 runs 14 residues.

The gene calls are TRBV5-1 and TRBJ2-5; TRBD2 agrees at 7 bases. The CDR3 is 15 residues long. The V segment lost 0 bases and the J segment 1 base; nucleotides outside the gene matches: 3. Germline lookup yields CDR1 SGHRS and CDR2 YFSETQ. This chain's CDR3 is CASSLGAGVQETQYF. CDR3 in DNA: TGCGCCAGCAGCTTGGGCGCGGGGGTCCAAGAGACCCAGTACTTC.

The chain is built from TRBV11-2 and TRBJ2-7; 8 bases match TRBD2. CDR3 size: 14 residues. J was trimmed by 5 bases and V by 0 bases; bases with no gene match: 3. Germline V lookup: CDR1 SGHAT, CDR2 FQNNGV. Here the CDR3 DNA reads TGTGCCAGCAGCTTAGATCCGGGAGGGGACGAGCAGTACTTC. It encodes CASSLDPGGDEQYF.

CDR3 coding DNA: TGCGCCAGCAGTGAGCCAGGCCTCCCCTACGAGCAGTACTTC. Its protein is CASSEPGLPYEQYF. This chain uses TRBV10-1 with TRBJ2-7; no clear D. Trimming removed 2 bases at V and 2 bases at J, with 10 bases between. The germline gives CDR1 WNHNN, CDR2 SYGVQD (reference sequence). The length of the CDR3 is 14 residues.

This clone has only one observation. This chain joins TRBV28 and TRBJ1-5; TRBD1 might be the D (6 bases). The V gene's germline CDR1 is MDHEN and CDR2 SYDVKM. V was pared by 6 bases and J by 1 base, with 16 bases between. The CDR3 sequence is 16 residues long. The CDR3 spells CASSSWGRGSNQPQHF. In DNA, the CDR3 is TGTGCCAGCAGCTCCTGGGGCAGGGGAAGCAATCAGCCCCAGCATTTT. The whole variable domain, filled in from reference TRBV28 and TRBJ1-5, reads DVKVTQSSRYLVKRTGEKVFLECVQDMDHENMFWYRQDPGLGLRLIYFSYDVKMKEKGDIPEGYSVSREKKERFSLILESASTNQTSMYLCASSSWGRGSNQPQHFGDGTRLSIL.

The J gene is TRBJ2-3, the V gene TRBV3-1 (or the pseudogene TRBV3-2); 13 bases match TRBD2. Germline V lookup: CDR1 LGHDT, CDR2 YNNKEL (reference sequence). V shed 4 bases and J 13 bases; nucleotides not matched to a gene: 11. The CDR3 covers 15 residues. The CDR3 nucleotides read TGTGCCAGCAGCCGTGGACTAGCGGGAGACCCAGGGAAGTATTTT. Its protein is CASSRGLAGDPGKYF.

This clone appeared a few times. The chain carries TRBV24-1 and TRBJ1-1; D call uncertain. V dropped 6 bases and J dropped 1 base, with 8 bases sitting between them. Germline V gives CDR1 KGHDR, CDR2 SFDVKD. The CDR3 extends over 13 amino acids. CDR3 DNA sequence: TGTGCCACCAGTAGAGCCGAGAACACTGAAGCTTTCTTT. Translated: CATSRAENTEAFF.

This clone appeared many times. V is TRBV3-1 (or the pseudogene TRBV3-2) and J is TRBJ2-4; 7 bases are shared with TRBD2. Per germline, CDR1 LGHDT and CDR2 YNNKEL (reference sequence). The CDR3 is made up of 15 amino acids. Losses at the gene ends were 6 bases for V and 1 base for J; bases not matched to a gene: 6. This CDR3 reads CASSPEGGAKNIQYF. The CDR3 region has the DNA TGTGCCAGCAGTCCCGAGGGAGGGGCCAAAAACATTCAGTACTTC.

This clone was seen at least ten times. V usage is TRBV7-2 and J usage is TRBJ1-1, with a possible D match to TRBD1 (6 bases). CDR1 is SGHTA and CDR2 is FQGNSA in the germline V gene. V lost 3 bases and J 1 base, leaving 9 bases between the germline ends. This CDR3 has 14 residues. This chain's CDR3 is CASSFMGANTEAFF. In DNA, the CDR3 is TGTGCCAGCAGCTTTATGGGGGCGAACACTGAAGCTTTCTTT.

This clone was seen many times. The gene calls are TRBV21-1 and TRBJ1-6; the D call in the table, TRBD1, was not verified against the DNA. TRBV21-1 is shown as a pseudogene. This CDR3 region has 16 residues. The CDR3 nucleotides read TGTGCCAGCAGCAAGGCTCAGGACAGCTATAATTCACCCCTCCACTTT. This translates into CASSKAQDSYNSPLHF.

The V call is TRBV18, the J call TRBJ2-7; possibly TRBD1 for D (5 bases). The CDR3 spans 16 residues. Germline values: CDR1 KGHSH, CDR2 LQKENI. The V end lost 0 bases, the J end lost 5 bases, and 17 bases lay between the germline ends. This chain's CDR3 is CASSPPNSAGYNEQYF. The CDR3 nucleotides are TGTGCCAGCTCACCACCGAACAGCGCAGGGTACAACGAGCAGTACTTC.

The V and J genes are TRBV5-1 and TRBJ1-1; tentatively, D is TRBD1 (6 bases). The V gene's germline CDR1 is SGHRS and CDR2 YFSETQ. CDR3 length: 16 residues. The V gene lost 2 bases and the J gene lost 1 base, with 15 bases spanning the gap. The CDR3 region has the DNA TGCGCCAGCAGCTTAAGGCCCCAACAGGGGAACACTGAAGCTTTCTTT. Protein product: CASSLRPQQGNTEAFF. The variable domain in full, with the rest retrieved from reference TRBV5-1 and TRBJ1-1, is KAGVTQTPRYLIKTRGQQVTLSCSPISGHRSVSWYQQTPGQGLQFLFEYFSETQRNKGNFPGRFSGRQFSNSRSEMNVSTLELGDSALYLCASSLRPQQGNTEAFFGQGTRLTVV.

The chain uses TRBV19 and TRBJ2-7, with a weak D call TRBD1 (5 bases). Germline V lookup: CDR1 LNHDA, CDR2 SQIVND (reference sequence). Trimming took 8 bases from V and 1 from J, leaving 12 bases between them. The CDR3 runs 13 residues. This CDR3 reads CASGWGASYEQYF. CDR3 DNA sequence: TGTGCCAGTGGCTGGGGCGCTTCCTACGAGCAGTACTTC.

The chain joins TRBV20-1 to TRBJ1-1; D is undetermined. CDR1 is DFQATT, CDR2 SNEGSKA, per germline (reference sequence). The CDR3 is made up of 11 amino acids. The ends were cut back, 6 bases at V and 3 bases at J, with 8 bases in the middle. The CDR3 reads CSAPRYTEAFF. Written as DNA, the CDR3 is TGCAGTGCGCCACGGTACACTGAAGCTTTCTTT.